This passage covers 27 T cell receptor beta chains from one sample sequenced in a study of blood T cell repertoires in COVID-19. Libraries were prepared by immunoSEQ multiplex PCR; TCRdb keeps only in-frame clonotypes and omits some of them. The sample includes some 120,000 clones, roughly four fifths of them seen just once. Sequenced material: peripheral blood. The receptors were sampled from a man in his 70s with acute or convalescent COVID-19.

V and J are TRBV28 and TRBJ2-7; 9 nucleotides line up with TRBD1. The CDR3 has 16 amino acids. V dropped 2 bases and J dropped 6; count of bases not matched to a gene: 11. Germline values: CDR1 MDHEN, CDR2 SYDVKM. In DNA, the CDR3 is TGTGCCAGCAGTTTACTCCAAGGGACAGGGAGGGGCGAGCAGTACTTC. This gives the protein CASSLLQGTGRGEQYF.

The chain's CDR3 is CASTFSGGVAGYTF. As DNA, the CDR3 is TGTGCCAGCACCTTTTCCGGGGGGGTAGCTGGCTACACCTTC. V usage is TRBV11-2 and J usage is TRBJ1-2; D may be TRBD1 (5 bases). The ends were cut back, 7 bases at V and 7 bases at J, with 19 bases in the middle. CDR3 length equals 14 residues. Looked up from germline, CDR1 is SGHAT and CDR2 is FQNNGV.

The rearrangement links TRBV29-1 to TRBJ1-5; 8 positions agree with TRBD1. The CDR3 length is 13 residues. The V gene's germline CDR1 is SQVTM and CDR2 ANQGSEA. Germline trimming cut 4 bases from V and 3 bases from J; bases unmatched to any gene: 2. The CDR3 coding sequence is TGCAGCGTTGGACAGGGGAACAATCAGCCCCAGCATTTT. Its protein product is CSVGQGNNQPQHF.

The DNA of the CDR3 is TGCGCCAGCAGCCAAGACCAGGGTGAAGCAACTGAAGCTTTCTTT. Protein product: CASSQDQGEATEAFF. The chain recombines TRBV4-1 with TRBJ1-1, with a weak D call TRBD1 (5 bases). The CDR3 consists of 15 residues. Germline V gene sequence: CDR1 MGHRA, CDR2 YSYEKL. V gave up 0 bases and J gave up 5 bases, with 13 bases separating them.

The J gene is TRBJ1-5, the V gene TRBV2; maybe TRBD1 (6 bases). The CDR3 loop spans 14 amino acids. Trimming removed 5 bases from V and 4 bases from J, with 12 bases in between. Germline V gene data show CDR1 as SNHLY and CDR2 as FYNNEI. The CDR3 is CASSKVGQNQPQHF. As DNA, the CDR3 is TGTGCCAGCAGTAAAGTTGGACAGAATCAGCCCCAGCATTTT.

The gene calls are TRBV19 and TRBJ1-2, with D perhaps TRBD1 (5 bases). Germline assignment: CDR1 LNHDA and CDR2 SQIVND (reference sequence). Trimming took off 7 bases at V and 5 bases at J, with 11 bases between the two ends. The CDR3 has 12 residues. The CDR3 sequence is CASNRQSYGYTF. The CDR3 DNA reads TGTGCCAGTAACAGGCAGAGTTATGGCTACACCTTC. The complete variable domain, with remaining parts taken from reference TRBV19 and TRBJ1-2, reads DGGITQSPKYLFRKEGQNVTLSCEQNLNHDAMYWYRQDPGQGLRLIYYSQIVNDFQKGDIAEGYSVSREKKESFPLTVTSAQKNPTAFYLCASNRQSYGYTFGSGTRLTVV.

The chain joins TRBV9 to TRBJ2-5, with 14 bases identical to TRBD2. V dropped 4 bases and J dropped 5; count of bases not matched to a gene: 10. The CDR3 totals 17 residues. Germline V gene sequence: CDR1 SGDLS, CDR2 YYNGEE. The CDR3 loop is CASSTGGLAGVGETQYF. For the CDR3, the DNA is TGTGCCAGCAGCACAGGGGGACTAGCGGGAGTAGGGGAGACCCAGTACTTC.

This clone counts as medium-sized. Other DNA sequences in this sample translate to the same CDR3. The chain recombines TRBV5-1 with TRBJ2-5; D uncertain. The CDR3 runs 14 residues. Trimming took 2 bases from V and 1 from J, leaving 9 bases between them. In germline, CDR1 is SGHRS, CDR2 YFSETQ. The CDR3 DNA is TGCGCCAGCAGCTTTGGAGTCATCCAAGAGACCCAGTACTTC. Encoded protein: CASSFGVIQETQYF.

This chain joins TRBV28 and TRBJ2-7; D perhaps matches TRBD2 (6 bases). CDR1 and CDR2 (germline): MDHEN, SYDVKM. V gave up 3 bases and J gave up 1 base, with 13 bases separating them. There are 15 residues in the CDR3. CDR3 residues: CASSFGGTGSYEQYF. The CDR3, as DNA: TGTGCCAGCAGTTTTGGCGGGACTGGTTCCTACGAGCAGTACTTC.

V gene TRBV30 combines with J gene TRBJ2-5; 12 positions agree with TRBD2. This CDR3 has 17 amino acids. Germline loops: CDR1 GTSNPN, CDR2 SVGIG (reference sequence). V shed 3 bases and J 5 bases; nucleotides not matched to a gene: 13. The CDR3 reads CAWRRTSGERGIETQYF. The CDR3 coding sequence is TGTGCCTGGAGGCGGACTAGCGGGGAAAGAGGTATCGAGACCCAGTACTTC.

This clone appeared a single time. V is TRBV5-1 and J is TRBJ1-4; no clear D gene. Per germline, CDR1 SGHRS and CDR2 YFSETQ. The V and J ends lost 2 bases and 7 bases respectively, with 6 bases between them. This CDR3 comprises 12 residues. In DNA form, the CDR3 reads TGCGCCAGCAGCTTTTCGAGTGAAAAACTGTTTTTT. The encoded protein is CASSFSSEKLFF.

The rearrangement uses TRBV9 and TRBJ2-1, with 9 nucleotides matching TRBD2. From germline, CDR1 is SGDLS and CDR2 YYNGEE. The CDR3 covers 16 residues. Trimming removed 0 bases from V and 4 bases from J; junction bases left unmatched: 5. The chain's CDR3 is CASSVGGGRGYNEQFF. DNA of the CDR3: TGTGCCAGCAGCGTAGGTGGCGGGAGGGGTTACAATGAGCAGTTCTTC.

The gene calls are TRBV5-1 and TRBJ1-3; 9 bases fit TRBD1. Trimming removed 3 bases from V and 5 bases from J; junction bases left unmatched: 9. Germline CDR1 SGHRS, CDR2 YFSETQ. CDR3 size: 16 residues. For the CDR3, the DNA is TGCGCCAGCAGCTGGGAAGGACAGGGGCGACGAAACACCATATATTTT. This codes for CASSWEGQGRRNTIYF.

This chain uses TRBV9 with TRBJ1-4, with D hard to call. This CDR3 has 16 residues. V was clipped by 2 bases and J by 8 bases, with 19 bases between them. Germline V gene sequence: CDR1 SGDLS, CDR2 YYNGEE. In nucleotides, the CDR3 is TGTGCCAGCAGCGTCGGTATAGACCGGGGAGGCGAAAAACTGTTTTTT. Protein: CASSVGIDRGGEKLFF.

CDR3 in DNA: TGTGCCAGTACTCTTAACACTGAAGCTTTCTTT. It yields the protein CASTLNTEAFF. The rearrangement uses TRBV19 and TRBJ1-1, with unresolved D. Trimming shortened V by 7 bases and J by 2 bases, and 5 bases separated the two germline ends. The CDR3 sequence is 11 residues long. Germline V gene lookup returns CDR1 LNHDA and CDR2 SQIVND (reference sequence).

The CDR3 DNA reads TGTGCCTGGAGTGTAGGGACTATCCAAGAGACCCAGTACTTC. It is translated as CAWSVGTIQETQYF. V and J are TRBV30 and TRBJ2-5; 7 bases match TRBD2. The CDR3 loop spans 14 amino acids. J lost 1 base, V lost 0 bases, and 2 bases had no gene match. Germline CDR1 and CDR2: GTSNPN and SVGIG (reference sequence). Full variable domain (remainder filled in from reference TRBV30 and TRBJ2-5): SQTIHQWPATLVQPVGSPLSLECTVEGTSNPNLYWYRQAAGRGLQLLFYSVGIGQISSEVPQNLSASRPQDRQFILSSKKLLLSDSGFYLCAWSVGTIQETQYFGPGTRLLVL.

The chain uses TRBV28 and TRBJ1-2; 7 bases fit TRBD1. Germline assignment: CDR1 MDHEN and CDR2 SYDVKM. There are 13 residues in the CDR3. Trimming removed 10 bases from V and 8 bases from J; junction bases left unmatched: 13. CDR3 coding DNA: TGTGCCACCAAATTACAGGGGACTGAAGGCTACACCTTC. Translating it yields CATKLQGTEGYTF.

This chain joins TRBV19 and TRBJ2-2, with D maybe TRBD1 (6 bases). Trimming cost V 6 bases and J 2 bases, with 19 bases left between them. The length of the CDR3 is 17 residues. Per the germline V gene, CDR1 is LNHDA and CDR2 is SQIVND (reference sequence). This CDR3 reads CASSPRGQKKNTGELFF. CDR3 nucleotide sequence: TGTGCCAGTAGCCCCCGTGGACAGAAAAAAAACACCGGGGAGCTGTTTTTT. Drawing the rest from reference TRBV19 and TRBJ2-2, the complete variable domain is DGGITQSPKYLFRKEGQNVTLSCEQNLNHDAMYWYRQDPGQGLRLIYYSQIVNDFQKGDIAEGYSVSREKKESFPLTVTSAQKNPTAFYLCASSPRGQKKNTGELFFGEGSRLTVL.

This clone turned up a few times. The chain joins TRBV5-4 to TRBJ2-7; no firm D call. V was trimmed by 0 bases and J by 2 bases, leaving 15 bases between them. The CDR3 spans 16 residues. Germline V CDR1 and CDR2: SGHNT, YYREEE (reference sequence). The CDR3 DNA is TGTGCCAGCAGCTTGGGTGGGCTAAGAGCCACCTACGAGCAGTACTTC. Its translation: CASSLGGLRATYEQYF.

The genes are TRBV5-1 and TRBJ1-2; D possibly corresponds to TRBD1 (6 bases). The germline V gene has CDR1 SGHRS and CDR2 YFSETQ. V lost 3 bases and J 4 bases, leaving 16 bases between the germline ends. The CDR3 runs to 15 residues. The CDR3 region has the DNA TGCGCCAGCAGCTCAAGCGGACAGATTGTCTATGGCTACACCTTC. Its protein is CASSSSGQIVYGYTF.

This chain joins TRBV10-3 and TRBJ1-1; D is unclear. V was cut by 4 bases and J by 1 base, with 10 bases left in between. The CDR3 totals 14 residues. In germline, CDR1 is ENHRY, CDR2 SYGVKD. DNA for the CDR3: TGTGCCATCAGTGGACGCGGGAAGAACACTGAAGCTTTCTTT. This codes for CAISGRGKNTEAFF.

This clone was picked up a small number of times. The V gene is TRBV19, the J gene TRBJ1-1, with 7 bases aligning to TRBD1. CDR3 length equals 16 residues. J was trimmed by 1 base and V by 4 bases; bases with no gene match: 9. The germline V gene encodes CDR1 LNHDA and CDR2 SQIVND (reference sequence). The CDR3 DNA follows: TGTGCCAGTAGTAAAATCACAGGGGCGGGGAACACTGAAGCTTTCTTT. Protein product: CASSKITGAGNTEAFF. The complete variable domain, with remaining parts taken from reference TRBV19 and TRBJ1-1, reads DGGITQSPKYLFRKEGQNVTLSCEQNLNHDAMYWYRQDPGQGLRLIYYSQIVNDFQKGDIAEGYSVSREKKESFPLTVTSAQKNPTAFYLCASSKITGAGNTEAFFGQGTRLTVV.

V and J are TRBV5-1 and TRBJ2-6; maybe TRBD1 (5 bases). V dropped 4 bases and J dropped 2 bases, with 13 bases sitting between them. Germline V gene lookup returns CDR1 SGHRS and CDR2 YFSETQ. The CDR3 totals 16 residues. In DNA, the CDR3 is TGCGCCAGCAGCCCCGACCCCAGGGCTGGGGCCAACGTCCTGACTTTC. Amino acid sequence: CASSPDPRAGANVLTF.

As concerns this clone: Other DNA sequences of this sample code for an identical CDR3. CDR3 residues: CASSRDRGNQPQHF. CDR3 bases: TGTGCCAGCAGTCGGGACAGGGGCAATCAGCCCCAGCATTTT. The chain has TRBV6-5 and TRBJ1-5, with TRBD1 identical over 9 bases. Germline loops: CDR1 MNHEY, CDR2 SVGAGI. V dropped 5 bases and J dropped 2; count of bases not matched to a gene: 1. This CDR3 is 14 amino acids long.

This chain uses TRBV7-9 with TRBJ2-5; TRBD1 matches 10 bases. Trimming at V came to 5 bases and at J to 4 bases, leaving 10 bases not matched to a gene. CDR1 is SEHNR, CDR2 FQNEAQ, per germline (reference sequence). CDR3 size: 16 residues. CDR3 coding DNA: TGTGCCAGCAGCGCCGGACAGGGGGTACGAAGAGAGACCCAGTACTTC. Encoded protein: CASSAGQGVRRETQYF.

The chain is built from TRBV30 and TRBJ1-1; tentative D call: TRBD1 (5 bases). CDR3 length: 12 residues. Trimming left V 3 bases short and J 5 bases short, with 10 bases between. Looked up from germline, CDR1 is GTSNPN and CDR2 is SVGIG (reference sequence). In nucleotides, the CDR3 is TGTGCCTGGAGATACGGGGGAACTGAAGCTTTCTTT. Its translation: CAWRYGGTEAFF.

The genes are TRBV6-5 and TRBJ1-6, with 10 bases aligning to TRBD1. V lost 4 bases, J lost 8 bases, and 2 bases stayed unmatched. The CDR3 sequence is 14 residues long. In germline, CDR1 is MNHEY, CDR2 SVGAGI. CDR3 region: CASSSTGGDSPLHF. The CDR3 region has the DNA TGTGCCAGCAGTTCGACAGGGGGCGATTCACCCCTCCACTTT.